The entry below describes one T cell receptor beta chain. Its antigen is unknown. Base qualities are missing; no much larger clone stands one base away. This specimen comes from a study of CD8 T cells in Susac syndrome (dated 2019 in TCRdb). Describing the broader study: Among the sequenced Susac syndrome patients, six had clinically active disease and eight or nine were in clinical remission. Repertoire sequencing was used to test whether CD8+ T cell activation and differentiation in Susac syndrome was antigen driven. At blood withdrawal, Susac syndrome patients were therapy-naive, treated with corticosteroids (with IVIg additionally given to some), or treated with IVIg alone.

Peripheral blood CD8+ and CD4+ T cells from healthy donors, Susac syndrome patients and multiple sclerosis patients were profiled using high-throughput TCR beta sequencing. Susac syndrome patients met recently defined diagnostic criteria for definite or probable disease. Bulk CD8+ and CD4+ T cells were purified by magnetic negative isolation, while CD8+ TEMRA cells were enriched using FACS. Blood was drawn into EDTA tubes, processed within 24 hours, and PBMCs were isolated by density gradient centrifugation. PBMCs intended for TCR sequencing were cryopreserved in liquid nitrogen and were subsequently thawed in a 37 degrees C water bath. The sorted or isolated CD4+, CD8+ and CD8+ TEMRA cells reached a purity of at least 90%. RNA was extracted using the RNeasy kit, and about 0.5 to 1 microgram was reverse transcribed with random hexamers. The immunoSEQ multiplex PCR assay, covering 54 Vbeta and 13 Jbeta segments, was used to amplify TCR beta CDR3 regions. To correct PCR amplification bias, a synthetic template baseline was used for both primer optimization and computational correction. On the authors' methods: Reads were annotated to V, D and J genes per IMGT and analyzed with immunoSEQ Analyzer, keeping only productive sequences. Clonality was calculated as one minus the Shannon entropy normalized by log2 of the number of productive unique sequences. Public and private clones were assessed among the 100 most prevalent clones of each patient and control. Susac-specific clones were defined as absent from healthy and MS cohorts, 1052 published viral clones and other ImmuneACCESS disease sequences. The public reads were reprocessed in TCRdb via fastp at Q25 and MiXCR, keeping in-frame beta chains. Each entry is one CDR3 protein sequence, shown with its most common DNA and genes. None of the V and J calls come from the authors' own analysis; TCRdb made them. For this sample there are 200,000 to 250,000 distinct CDR3 sequences; about 95% appear just once. Jointly, the top ten make up under 0.2% of the sample.

The CDR3 spans 15 residues, from the cysteine through the phenylalanine. Only CDR3 DNA remains: 45 bases, in frame from the first base. Trimming removed 0 bases from V and 6 bases from J; the gene matches leave 6 bases unexplained. From the germline V gene, CDR1 is LGHNA and CDR2 is YNFKEQ. Study-wide findings and limitations: The number of individuals in the TCR sequencing and HLA analysis was acknowledged as relatively small. No clonal expansion was detected in the CD4+ T cell repertoire of Susac syndrome patients.

This TCR was sampled from a human donor with Susac syndrome. The rearrangement combines TRBV4-2 with TRBJ1-2; TRBD1 agrees with 8 junctional bases. Sequenced: CD4+ T cells from PBMCs. The DNA sequence follows: TGTGCCAGCAGCCAAGACTCCAACAGGGGGGATGGCTACACCTTC. This codes for CASSQDSNRGDGYTF.